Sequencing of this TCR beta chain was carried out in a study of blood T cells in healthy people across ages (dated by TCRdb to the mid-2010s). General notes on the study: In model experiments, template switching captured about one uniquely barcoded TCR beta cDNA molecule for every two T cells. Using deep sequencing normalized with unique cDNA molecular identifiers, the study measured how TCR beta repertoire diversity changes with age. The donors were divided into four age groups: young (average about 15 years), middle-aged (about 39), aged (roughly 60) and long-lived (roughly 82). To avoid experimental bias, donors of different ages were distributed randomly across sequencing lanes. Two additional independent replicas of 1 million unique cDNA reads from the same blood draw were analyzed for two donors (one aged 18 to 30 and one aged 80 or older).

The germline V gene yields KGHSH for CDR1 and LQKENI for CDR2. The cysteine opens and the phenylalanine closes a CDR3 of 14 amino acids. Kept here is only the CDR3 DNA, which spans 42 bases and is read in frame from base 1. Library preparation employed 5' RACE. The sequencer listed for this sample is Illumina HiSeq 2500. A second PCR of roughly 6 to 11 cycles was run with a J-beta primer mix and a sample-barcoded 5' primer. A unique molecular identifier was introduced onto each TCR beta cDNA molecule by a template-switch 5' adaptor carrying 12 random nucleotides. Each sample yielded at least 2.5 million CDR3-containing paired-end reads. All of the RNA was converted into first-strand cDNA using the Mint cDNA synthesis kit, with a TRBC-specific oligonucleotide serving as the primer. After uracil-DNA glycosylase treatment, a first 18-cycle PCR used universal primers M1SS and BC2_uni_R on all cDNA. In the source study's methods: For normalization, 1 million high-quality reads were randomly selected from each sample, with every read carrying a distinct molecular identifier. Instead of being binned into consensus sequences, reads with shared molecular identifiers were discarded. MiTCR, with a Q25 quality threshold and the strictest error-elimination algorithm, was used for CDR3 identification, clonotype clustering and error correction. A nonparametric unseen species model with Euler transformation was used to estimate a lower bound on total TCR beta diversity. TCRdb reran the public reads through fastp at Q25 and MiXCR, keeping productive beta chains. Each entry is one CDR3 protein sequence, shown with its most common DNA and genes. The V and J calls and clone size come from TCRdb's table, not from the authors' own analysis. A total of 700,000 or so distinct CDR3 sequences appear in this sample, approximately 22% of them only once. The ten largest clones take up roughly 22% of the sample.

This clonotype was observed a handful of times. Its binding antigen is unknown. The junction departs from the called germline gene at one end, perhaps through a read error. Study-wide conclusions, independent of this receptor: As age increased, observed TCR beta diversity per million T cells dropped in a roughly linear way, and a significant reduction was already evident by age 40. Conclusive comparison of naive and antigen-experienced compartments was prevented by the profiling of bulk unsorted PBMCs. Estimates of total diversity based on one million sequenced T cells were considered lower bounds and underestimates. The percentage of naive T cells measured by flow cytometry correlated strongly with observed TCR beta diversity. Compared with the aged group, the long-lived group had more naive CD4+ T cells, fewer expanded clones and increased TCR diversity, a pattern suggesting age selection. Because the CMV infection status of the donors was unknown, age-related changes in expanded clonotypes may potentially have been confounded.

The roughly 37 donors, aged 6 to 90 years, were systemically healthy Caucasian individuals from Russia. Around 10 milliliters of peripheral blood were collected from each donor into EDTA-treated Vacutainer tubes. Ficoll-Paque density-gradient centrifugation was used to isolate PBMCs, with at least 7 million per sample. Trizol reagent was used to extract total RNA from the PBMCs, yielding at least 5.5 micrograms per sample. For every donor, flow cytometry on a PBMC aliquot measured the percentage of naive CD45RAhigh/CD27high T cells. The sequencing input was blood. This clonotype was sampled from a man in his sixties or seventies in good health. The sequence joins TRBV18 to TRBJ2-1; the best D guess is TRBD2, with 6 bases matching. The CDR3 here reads CASSPQEGQYEQFF. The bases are TGTGCTAGCTCACCCCAGGAGGGGCAATATGAGCAGTTCTTC.